Listed here are 27 T cell receptor beta chains from one sample, sequenced in a study of chemoradiotherapy in HPV16-positive cancers. Assay: immunoSEQ multiplex PCR; the TCRdb copy retains only in-frame clones and omits some. The sample holds 4,200 or so clones, approximately 84% seen once. The sequencing used tumor tissue, collected from a patient who underwent chemoradiotherapy. The source is a human donor with HPV-associated anogenital cancer.

The V and J genes are TRBV5-5 and TRBJ1-4, with 9 bases aligning to TRBD1. V was pared by 4 bases and J by 4 bases, with 2 bases of the junction left unmatched. CDR1 SGHKS and CDR2 YYEKEE come from the germline V gene (reference sequence). This CDR3 has 14 residues. CDR3 DNA: TGTGCCAGCAGCCGGGACAGGGTTAATGAAAAACTGTTTTTT. The encoded protein is CASSRDRVNEKLFF.

The chain joins TRBV29-1 to TRBJ1-1; D gene ambiguous. Per the germline V gene, CDR1 is SQVTM and CDR2 is ANQGSEA. V was shortened by 3 bases and J by 10 bases, with 15 bases between the two germline ends. The CDR3 length is 12 residues. The DNA of the CDR3 is TGCAGCGTTGACCAGCGCCGTATCGGAGCTTTCTTT. It is translated as CSVDQRRIGAFF.

The chain couples TRBV28 to TRBJ2-1; D is possibly TRBD1 (6 bases). This CDR3 is built from 16 residues. Germline CDR1 MDHEN, CDR2 SYDVKM. Deletions cut 5 bases from V and 7 bases from J, with 21 bases between. The chain's CDR3 is CASSLLTYRVRNEQFF. The CDR3, as DNA: TGTGCCAGCAGTCTCCTAACCTACAGGGTTAGGAATGAGCAGTTCTTC. The entire variable domain, with the rest obtained from reference TRBV28 and TRBJ2-1, is as follows: DVKVTQSSRYLVKRTGEKVFLECVQDMDHENMFWYRQDPGLGLRLIYFSYDVKMKEKGDIPEGYSVSREKKERFSLILESASTNQTSMYLCASSLLTYRVRNEQFFGPGTRLTVL.

This clone was found once. The CDR3: CASSLSLVTGELFF. CDR3 in DNA: TGCGCCAGCAGCTTGAGTCTTGTCACCGGGGAGCTGTTTTTT. V usage is TRBV5-1 and J usage is TRBJ2-2; D remains ambiguous. Trimming stripped 1 base from V and 4 bases from J, with 8 bases between. The CDR3 consists of 14 residues. Germline V gene data show CDR1 as SGHRS and CDR2 as YFSETQ. Full variable domain (outside the CDR3, taken from reference TRBV5-1 and TRBJ2-2): KAGVTQTPRYLIKTRGQQVTLSCSPISGHRSVSWYQQTPGQGLQFLFEYFSETQRNKGNFPGRFSGRQFSNSRSEMNVSTLELGDSALYLCASSLSLVTGELFFGEGSRLTVL.

In regard to this clone: The sample contains more than one DNA sequence encoding this CDR3. The rearrangement joins TRBV5-1 to TRBJ1-6; maybe TRBD1 (5 bases). This CDR3 is built from 15 residues. V lost 4 bases, J lost 6 bases, and 14 bases lay in between. Germline V CDR1 and CDR2: SGHRS, YFSETQ. CDR3 coding DNA: TGCGCCAGCAGCCCCGACGGGAGGGGTAATTCACCCCTCCACTTT. Amino acids: CASSPDGRGNSPLHF.

This rearrangement joins TRBV7-2 to TRBJ1-2; 10 bases map to TRBD1. CDR3 length equals 15 residues. CDR1 is SGHTA, CDR2 FQGNSA, per germline. Trimming took 1 base from V and 3 from J; bases not matched to a gene: 2. CDR3 nucleotides: TGTGCCAGCAGCTTAGGGGACAGGGGATACTATGGCTACACCTTC. This sequence encodes CASSLGDRGYYGYTF.

The chain is built from TRBV6-5 and TRBJ1-5; weak D call: TRBD1 (5 bases). Germline CDR1 MNHEY, CDR2 SVGAGI. The V end was cut by 2 bases, the J end by 4 bases, with 12 bases between. The CDR3 loop spans 15 amino acids. The CDR3 DNA sequence: TGTGCCAGCAGTTACCAGGGCTCCCATAATCAGCCCCAGCATTTT. Its translation is CASSYQGSHNQPQHF.

The chain recombines TRBV7-2 with TRBJ2-7; D unresolved. The CDR3 totals 13 residues. Trimming stripped 2 bases from V and 2 bases from J, with 7 bases between. The germline CDR1 and CDR2 sequences are SGHTA and FQGNSA. This CDR3 reads CASSLKATYEQYF. CDR3 sequence (DNA): TGTGCCAGCAGCTTAAAGGCCACCTACGAGCAGTACTTC.

DNA of the CDR3: TGTGCCAGCAGTGCGACTAGCGGGGGGGCCTACGAGCAGTACTTC. Translated, it gives CASSATSGGAYEQYF. The chain couples TRBV25-1 to TRBJ2-5; 14 bases map to TRBD2. The DNA end favors TRBJ2-7, so the J call may be wrong. Germline CDR1 is MGHDK and CDR2 is SYGVNS. CDR3 length equals 15 residues.

The chain is built from TRBV27 and TRBJ2-1, with 11 nucleotides matching TRBD2. J was trimmed by 10 bases and V by 5 bases; bases with no gene match: 13. CDR3 length: 16 residues. Germline values: CDR1 MNHEY, CDR2 SMNVEV (reference sequence). The CDR3 bases are TGTGCCAGCAGTCCCCGGACTAGCGGGCCCGCGGGGGAGCAGTTCTTC. It codes for CASSPRTSGPAGEQFF.

The chain is built from TRBV4-3 and TRBJ1-4, with TRBD1 matching over 7 bases. The CDR3 is 16 amino acids. Unmatched junction bases numbered 7, after V lost 1 base and J lost 5 bases. CDR1 and CDR2 from the germline V gene are LGHNA and YSLEER. CDR3 nucleotides: TGCGCCAGCAGCCAAGTCAGGGGGACGGGGAATGAAAAACTGTTTTTT. Its translation: CASSQVRGTGNEKLFF.

This rearrangement joins TRBV23-1 to TRBJ2-7; D possibly corresponds to TRBD2 (5 bases). TRBV23-1 is labeled an ORF, and its function is uncertain. Trimming pared 0 bases from V and 0 bases from J, leaving 24 bases between. This CDR3 has 20 residues. The CDR3 region has the DNA TGCGCCAGCAGTCAATCTTTTTGTCGTGCCAGTAGCGTCAGCTCCTACGAGCAGTACTTC. The encoded protein is CASSQSFCRASSVSSYEQYF.

The chain combines TRBV30 with TRBJ1-1; 10 bases align to TRBD1. The CDR3 consists of 13 residues. The germline V gene encodes CDR1 GTSNPN and CDR2 SVGIG (reference sequence). The J segment lost 11 bases and the V segment lost 5 bases, leaving 11 bases of the junction unmatched. The DNA of the CDR3 is TGTGCCTGGTCCCGGGACAGGGGTGCGTCGGCTTTCTTT. Amino acids: CAWSRDRGASAFF.

This clone was seen a handful of times. The CDR3 DNA reads as TGCGCCAGCAGATATGACAGGGGGCAGTCTGGCTACACCTTC. Protein: CASRYDRGQSGYTF. The chain couples TRBV5-1 to TRBJ1-2; the match to TRBD1 covers 10 bases. Per germline, CDR1 SGHRS and CDR2 YFSETQ. This CDR3 contains 14 residues. The ends lost 5 bases at V and 7 bases at J; junction bases unmatched: 8.

The sample holds one count of this clone. This chain uses TRBV14 with TRBJ1-4, with D possibly TRBD1 on 6 matching bases. Trimming took 2 bases from V and 4 from J, leaving 11 bases between them. The CDR3 extends over 15 amino acids. Germline V lookup: CDR1 SGHDN, CDR2 FVKESK. CDR3 nucleotide sequence: TGTGCCAGCAGCCAAACAGGGTTCTTTAATGAAAAACTGTTTTTT. Translation gives CASSQTGFFNEKLFF.

This clone was recorded once. This chain uses TRBV7-2 with TRBJ2-5; 7 positions match TRBD2. This CDR3 has 13 amino acids. CDR1 is SGHTA and CDR2 is FQGNSA in the germline V gene. The junction had 7 bases not matched to a gene; V was cut back by 8 bases and J by 4 bases. For the CDR3, the DNA is TGTGCCAGCGGGTTTCCGGGGGGAGAGACCCAGTACTTC. Translating gives CASGFPGGETQYF.

The chain has TRBV2 and TRBJ2-1; 8 bases line up with TRBD2. Germline V lookup: CDR1 SNHLY, CDR2 FYNNEI. The V segment lost 7 bases and the J segment 0 bases; nucleotides outside the gene matches: 5. The CDR3 sequence is 15 residues long. The DNA for the CDR3 is TGTGCCAGCACCAGAGCGGGGGCCTCCTACAATGAGCAGTTCTTC. Protein: CASTRAGASYNEQFF. Full variable domain (rest looked up from reference TRBV2 and TRBJ2-1): EPEVTQTPSHQVTQMGQEVILRCVPISNHLYFYWYRQILGQKVEFLVSFYNNEISEKSEIFDDQFSVERPDGSNFTLKIRSTKLEDSAMYFCASTRAGASYNEQFFGPGTRLTVL.

This clone is categorized as hyperexpanded (1% or more). This chain uses TRBV27 with TRBJ2-7, with 7 positions matching TRBD2. The CDR3 is 13 residues long. Germline CDR1 MNHEY, CDR2 SMNVEV (reference sequence). V shed 0 bases, J shed 7 bases, and the junction held 3 bases outside the gene matches. The chain's CDR3 is CASSLSVGGEQYF. CDR3 nucleotide sequence: TGTGCCAGCAGTTTATCGGTCGGGGGGGAGCAGTACTTC.

The chain carries TRBV28 and TRBJ1-1; perhaps TRBD1 as D (5 bases). Deletions cut 1 base from V and 7 bases from J, with 16 bases between. CDR1 is MDHEN, CDR2 SYDVKM, per germline. The CDR3 has 15 residues. CDR3 DNA: TGTGCCAGCAGTTTATTGGGGGGAAAGAAGGGTGAAGCTTTCTTT. Protein: CASSLLGGKKGEAFF.

The chain links TRBV6-1 to TRBJ1-5; D remains ambiguous. The germline V gene has CDR1 MNHNS and CDR2 SASEGT. Trimming removed 3 bases at V and 6 bases at J, with 9 bases between. The CDR3 totals 13 residues. CDR3 DNA sequence: TGTGCCAGCAGTGATTTCTCCGGTCAGCCCCAGCATTTT. This gives the protein CASSDFSGQPQHF.

Regarding this clone: An end of the junction differs from the germline gene, which may be a read error. The chain is built from TRBV6-1 and TRBJ2-5, with D possibly TRBD2 on 6 matching bases. The V gene's germline CDR1 is MNHNS and CDR2 SASEGT. The CDR3 extends over 13 amino acids. CDR3 sequence (DNA): TGTGCCAGCAGTGAAGCGAGGGACCATCCGGGGGACTTC. It specifies CASSEARDHPGDF.

The chain links TRBV7-8 to TRBJ1-1; D gene unclear. V was cut by 5 bases and J by 7 bases, with 14 bases left in between. This CDR3 contains 13 residues. The germline gives CDR1 SGHVS, CDR2 FQNEAQ. The chain's CDR3 is CASSLRTELEAFF. CDR3 DNA sequence: TGTGCCAGCAGCCTACGGACTGAACTTGAAGCTTTCTTT.

The rearrangement links TRBV19 to TRBJ2-7; a weak D match, TRBD2 (6 bases). Trimming removed 3 bases from V and 0 bases from J, with 12 bases in between. CDR1 is LNHDA and CDR2 is SQIVND in the germline V gene (reference sequence). CDR3 length: 15 residues. The CDR3, as DNA: TGTGCCAGTAGTATTGCGGCGGGATCCTCCTACGAGCAGTACTTC. Its translation: CASSIAAGSSYEQYF.

The V and J genes are TRBV27 and TRBJ2-7; a possible D gene is TRBD2 (7 bases). Trimming cost V 4 bases and J 2 bases, with 18 bases left between them. Germline V gene data show CDR1 as MNHEY and CDR2 as SMNVEV (reference sequence). The length of the CDR3 is 16 residues. The CDR3 loop reads CASSSLSGGLTYEQYF. The CDR3 DNA follows: TGTGCCAGCAGTTCCCTTTCCGGGGGGCTGACCTACGAGCAGTACTTC.

This chain joins TRBV6-4 and TRBJ2-2, with 7 bases matching TRBD2. Germline V gives CDR1 MRHNA, CDR2 SNTAGT. CDR3 size: 13 residues. With V trimmed by 6 bases and J by 4 bases, 2 bases remained unmatched. The CDR3 spells CASSGEGTGELFF. For the CDR3, the DNA is TGTGCCAGCAGCGGGGAGGGCACCGGGGAGCTGTTTTTT.

The sample holds one count of this clone. V usage is TRBV6-6 and J usage is TRBJ2-7; no reliable D call. Germline CDR1 is MNHNY and CDR2 is SVGAGI (reference sequence). The germline V and J ends were trimmed by 0 bases and 3 bases, with 9 bases remaining between them. CDR3 size: 14 residues. The CDR3 DNA sequence: TGTGCCAGCAGTTACTCGGTGGGCGGCTACGAGCAGTACTTC. Its translation is CASSYSVGGYEQYF.

The chain joins TRBV19 to TRBJ1-1; D remains unclear. V gave up 4 bases and J gave up 3 bases, with 18 bases separating them. From germline, CDR1 is LNHDA and CDR2 SQIVND (reference sequence). The CDR3 length is 16 residues. The CDR3 here is CASSTARRVLDTEAFF. CDR3 DNA: TGTGCCAGTAGTACGGCTCGCCGGGTTTTGGACACTGAAGCTTTCTTT.